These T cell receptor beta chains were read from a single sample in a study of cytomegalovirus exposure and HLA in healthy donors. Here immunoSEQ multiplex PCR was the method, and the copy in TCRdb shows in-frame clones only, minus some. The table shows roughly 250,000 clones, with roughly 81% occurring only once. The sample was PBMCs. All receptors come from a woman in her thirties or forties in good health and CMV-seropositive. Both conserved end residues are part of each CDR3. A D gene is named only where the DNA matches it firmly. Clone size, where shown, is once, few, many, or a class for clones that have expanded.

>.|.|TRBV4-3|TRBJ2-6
TGCGCCAGCAGCCAAGAGAGGGGGGGGTACTCTGGGGCCAACGTCCTGACTTTC
CASSQERGGYSGANVLTF
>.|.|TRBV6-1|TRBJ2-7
TGTGCCAGCAGTGTCCACAGGGATTCCGACTACGAGCAGTACTTC
CASSVHRDSDYEQYF
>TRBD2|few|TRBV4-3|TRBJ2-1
TGCGCCAGCAGCCAGCGGGAGGGCCCTCATGAGCAGTTCTTC
CASSQREGPHEQFF
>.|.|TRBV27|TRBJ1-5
TGTGCCAGCAGTTTATCGAGGGCAGAAAATCAGCCCCAGCATTTT
CASSLSRAENQPQHF
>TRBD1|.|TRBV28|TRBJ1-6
TGTGCCAGCAGGATGGGACAGGGGCATAATTCACCCCTCCACTTT
CASRMGQGHNSPLHF
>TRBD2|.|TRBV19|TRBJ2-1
TGTGCCAGTAGTATAGATCAAGCTAGCGGTTTGGGCAATGAGCAGTTCTTC
CASSIDQASGLGNEQFF
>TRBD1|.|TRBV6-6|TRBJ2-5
TGTGCCAGCGGAAGGGGACAGATCCAAGAGACCCAGTACTTC
CASGRGQIQETQYF
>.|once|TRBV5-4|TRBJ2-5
TGTGCCAGCAGCTTGGAGGGCTCCCGACAGCAAGAGACCCAGTACTTC
CASSLEGSRQQETQYF
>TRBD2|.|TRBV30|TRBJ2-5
TGTGCCTGGACCAGGGGCTTATTAGCGGGAGGGCCCGAGACCCAGTACTTC
CAWTRGLLAGGPETQYF
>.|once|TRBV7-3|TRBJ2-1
TGTGCCAGCAGCCCCCTAGGTGGGTCTAGCAATGAGCAGTTCTTC
CASSPLGGSSNEQFF
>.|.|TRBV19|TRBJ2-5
TGTGCCAGTAGTATCGGGTGGTTGGAGACCCAGTACTTC
CASSIGWLETQYF
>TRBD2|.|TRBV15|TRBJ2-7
TGTGCCACCAGGGCCGGGACTATAATCTACGAGCAGTACTTC
CATRAGTIIYEQYF
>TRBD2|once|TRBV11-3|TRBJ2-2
TGTGCCAGCACCCATAGGCGGGAGTACACCGGGGAGCTGTTTTTT
CASTHRREYTGELFF
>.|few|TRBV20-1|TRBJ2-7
TGCAGTGCTAGGTTAGTGGACGAGCAGTACTTC
CSARLVDEQYF
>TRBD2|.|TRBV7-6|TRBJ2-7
TGTGCCAGCAGCTTAGGGACTAGCCACTACGAGCAGTACTTC
CASSLGTSHYEQYF
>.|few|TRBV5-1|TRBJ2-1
TGCGCCAGCAGCTTGGGGGGACTCACCTACAATGAGCAGTTCTTC
CASSLGGLTYNEQFF
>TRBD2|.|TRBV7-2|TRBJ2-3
TGTGCCAGCAGCTCGAAATTGGCGGGAGGGCAAGATACGCAGTATTTT
CASSSKLAGGQDTQYF
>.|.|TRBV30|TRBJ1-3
TGTGCCTCTTCTGGAAACACCATATATTTT
CASSGNTIYF
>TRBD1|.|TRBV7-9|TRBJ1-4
TGTGCCAGCAGCTCTGCAGGGGGTGGTGAAAAACTGTTTTTT
CASSSAGGGEKLFF
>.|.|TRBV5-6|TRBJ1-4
TGTGCCAGCAGCCGGGGGTCTAATGAAAAACTGTTTTTT
CASSRGSNEKLFF
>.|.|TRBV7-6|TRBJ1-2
TGTGCCAGCAGCCCTAGTTTGGGCGGGTATGGCTACACCTTC
CASSPSLGGYGYTF
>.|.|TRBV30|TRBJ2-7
TGTGCCTGGAGCCAGGTTGTTTCCTACGAGCAGTACTTC
CAWSQVVSYEQYF
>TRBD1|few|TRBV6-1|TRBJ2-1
TGTGCCAGCAGTGAAGCAGGGGGCCGGTACAATGAGCAGTTCTTC
CASSEAGGRYNEQFF
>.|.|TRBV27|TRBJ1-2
TGTGCCAGCAGCCCCGGGGGGCGTGGCTATGGCTACACCTTC
CASSPGGRGYGYTF
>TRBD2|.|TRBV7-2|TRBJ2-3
TGTGCCAGCAGCTCTTTAGCGGGCCTTAGCACAGATACGCAGTATTTT
CASSSLAGLSTDTQYF
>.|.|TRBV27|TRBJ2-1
TGTGCCAGCAGTCCAGGAGCGGGTCGAATTGTCGAGCAGTTCTTC
CASSPGAGRIVEQFF
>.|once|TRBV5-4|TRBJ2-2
TGTGCCAGCAGCTCAAACACCGGGGAGCTGTTTTTT
CASSSNTGELFF
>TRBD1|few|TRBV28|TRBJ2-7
TGTGCCAGCTGGGGGACAGTGGCCTACGAGCAGTACTTC
CASWGTVAYEQYF
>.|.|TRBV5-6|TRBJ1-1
TGTGCCAGCAGCCGGGTTCTCGGGACTGAAGCTTTCTTT
CASSRVLGTEAFF
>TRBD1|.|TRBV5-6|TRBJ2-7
TGTGCCAGCAGCTTCGCAGGGGGCCACGAGCAGTACTTC
CASSFAGGHEQYF
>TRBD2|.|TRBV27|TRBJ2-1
TGTGCCAGCAGTTGGACAATAGCGGGGGGGCAGTTCTTC
CASSWTIAGGQFF
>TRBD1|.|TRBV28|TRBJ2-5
TGTGCCAGCAGGCACCGGGACAGGGGGCTGGAGACCCAGTACTTC
CASRHRDRGLETQYF
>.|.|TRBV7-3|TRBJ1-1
TGTGCCAGCAGCTTAACAGGACAGATGAACACTGAAGCTTTCTTT
CASSLTGQMNTEAFF
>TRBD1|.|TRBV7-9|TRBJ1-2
TGTGCCAGCAGCTTAGATTGGACAGGCGGCGGCTACACCTTC
CASSLDWTGGGYTF
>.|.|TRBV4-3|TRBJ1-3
TGCGCCAGCAGCCCGAGCGTTGGAAACACCATATATTTT
CASSPSVGNTIYF
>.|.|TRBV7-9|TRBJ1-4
TGTGCCAGCAGCTTAAGACAACAAGCAACTAATGAAAAACTGTTTTTT
CASSLRQQATNEKLFF
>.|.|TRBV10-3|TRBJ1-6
TGTGCCATCAGTGTCGGGGGGTTAAACAATTCACCCCTCCACTTT
CAISVGGLNNSPLHF
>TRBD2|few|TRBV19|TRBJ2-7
TGTGCCAGTACCAACCTACGGGCGGGAGATCAGGTGCAGTACTTC
CASTNLRAGDQVQYF
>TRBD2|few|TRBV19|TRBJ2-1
TGTGCCAGTAGCCGGACTAGCGGCGCCGGCAATGAGCAGTTCTTC
CASSRTSGAGNEQFF
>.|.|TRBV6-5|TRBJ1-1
TGTGCCAGCAGTCTTCATCAAGGGGGGGGAGCTTTCTTT
CASSLHQGGGAFF
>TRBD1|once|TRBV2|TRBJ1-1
TGTGCCAGCAGTACAGGGGGGTGGAACACTGAAGCTTTCTTT
CASSTGGWNTEAFF
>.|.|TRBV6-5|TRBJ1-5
TGTGCCAGCCGCCCGGGTGGCAATCAGCCCCAGCATTTT
CASRPGGNQPQHF
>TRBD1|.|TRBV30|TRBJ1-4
TGTGCCTGGAGTCGAAGGGACAGGGATGAAAAACTGTTTTTT
CAWSRRDRDEKLFF
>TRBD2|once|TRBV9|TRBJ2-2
TGTGCCAGCAGCGTAGAAGGACTAGCGGCCTTCGGGGGGGGCGGGGAGCTGTTTTTT
CASSVEGLAAFGGGGELFF
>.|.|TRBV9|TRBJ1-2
TGTGCCAGCAGCGTAGGGGGGGGAAGTTATGGCTACACCTTC
CASSVGGGSYGYTF
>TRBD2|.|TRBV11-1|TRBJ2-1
TGTGCCAGCAGCTTAGCGGGACTAGCAGACAATGAGCAGTTCTTC
CASSLAGLADNEQFF
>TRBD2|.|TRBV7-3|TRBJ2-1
TGTGCCAGCAGCTTAGGACTAGCGATGTACAATGAGCAGTTCTTC
CASSLGLAMYNEQFF
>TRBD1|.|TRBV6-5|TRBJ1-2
TGTGCCAGCAGTTACTCCCTGACAGGGTATGATGGCTACACCTTC
CASSYSLTGYDGYTF
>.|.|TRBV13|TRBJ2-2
TGTGCCAGCGGAACCGGGACAACGAACACCGGGGAGCTGTTTTTT
CASGTGTTNTGELFF
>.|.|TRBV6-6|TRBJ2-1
TGTGCCAGCAGTTACTCGGATCTAGGAGGCTACAATGAGCAGTTCTTC
CASSYSDLGGYNEQFF
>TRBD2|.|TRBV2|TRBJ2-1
TGTGCCAGCAGGACCGGGACTAGCGGGCACAATGAGCAGTTCTTC
CASRTGTSGHNEQFF
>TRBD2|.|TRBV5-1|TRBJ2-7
TGCGCCAGCAGGGGGGGGACTAGCGGGTATAGCGAGCAGTACTTC
CASRGGTSGYSEQYF
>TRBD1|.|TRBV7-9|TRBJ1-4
TGTGCCAGCAGCTACCCAGGGGGCTCGGATGAAAAACTGTTTTTT
CASSYPGGSDEKLFF
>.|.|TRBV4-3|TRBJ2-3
TGCGCCAGCAGCCAAGATGCTACCACAGGCACAGATACGCAGTATTTT
CASSQDATTGTDTQYF
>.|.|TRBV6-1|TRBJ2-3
TGTGCCAGTCGAGAACCCTCCACAGATACGCAGTATTTT
CASREPSTDTQYF